Listed below are T cell receptor beta chains from one sample, sequenced in a study of radiotherapy plus CTLA-4 blockade in lung cancer. TCRdb's copy holds only in-frame clones and misses some; the assay was immunoSEQ multiplex PCR. The sample contains roughly 90,000 clones, roughly four fifths of which appear only once. The starting material was peripheral blood, obtained from a patient treated with radiotherapy plus ipilimumab. The receptor set was obtained from a human donor with non-small cell lung cancer that progressed on radiotherapy plus ipilimumab. CDR3s include the opening cysteine and the closing phenylalanine or tryptophan. Each record gives: V gene, J gene, clone size, D gene, CDR3 protein, CDR3 DNA. The D gene is left open where the match is weak. Expanded clones get a size class; other rows say once, few or many, or leave the size out.

v_gene: TRBV9; j_gene: TRBJ1-5; abundance: -; d_gene: -; CDR3aa: CASSVYHPGGFDQPQHF; CDR3nt: TGTGCCAGCAGCGTATATCACCCCGGGGGGTTCGATCAGCCCCAGCATTTT
v_gene: TRBV15; j_gene: TRBJ1-2; abundance: -; d_gene: -; CDR3aa: CATSKTGTQYYGYTF; CDR3nt: TGTGCCACCAGCAAAACCGGGACACAATATTATGGCTACACCTTC
v_gene: TRBV5-4; j_gene: TRBJ1-1; abundance: -; d_gene: -; CDR3aa: CASSLNKNYEAFF; CDR3nt: TGTGCCAGCAGCTTAAACAAGAACTACGAAGCTTTCTTT
v_gene: TRBV30; j_gene: TRBJ1-5; abundance: -; d_gene: -; CDR3aa: CAWSVRQGNQPQHF; CDR3nt: TGTGCCTGGAGTGTACGACAGGGCAATCAGCCCCAGCATTTT
v_gene: TRBV9; j_gene: TRBJ2-2; abundance: -; d_gene: TRBD2; CDR3aa: CASSEGTSGSDGELFF; CDR3nt: TGTGCCAGCAGCGAAGGGACTAGCGGGAGTGACGGGGAGCTGTTTTTT
v_gene: TRBV19; j_gene: TRBJ2-1; abundance: -; d_gene: TRBD1; CDR3aa: CASSIVGGTGSFKQFF; CDR3nt: TGTGCCAGTAGTATCGTAGGAGGGACAGGGAGTTTTAAGCAGTTCTTC
v_gene: TRBV30; j_gene: TRBJ2-7; abundance: -; d_gene: -; CDR3aa: CAWSVWERGYEQYF; CDR3nt: TGTGCCTGGAGTGTTTGGGAGAGGGGCTACGAGCAGTACTTC
v_gene: TRBV5-1; j_gene: TRBJ2-2; abundance: -; d_gene: -; CDR3aa: CASSLVRGTGELFF; CDR3nt: TGCGCCAGCAGCTTGGTTAGGGGGACCGGGGAGCTGTTTTTT
v_gene: TRBV29-1; j_gene: TRBJ1-2; abundance: -; d_gene: TRBD1; CDR3aa: CSALTGRTYGYTF; CDR3nt: TGCAGCGCCCTGACAGGGCGGACCTATGGCTACACCTTC
v_gene: TRBV10-2; j_gene: TRBJ2-1; abundance: -; d_gene: TRBD2; CDR3aa: CASGTSGKGEQFF; CDR3nt: TGCGCCAGCGGGACTAGCGGGAAGGGTGAGCAGTTCTTC
v_gene: TRBV2; j_gene: TRBJ1-4; abundance: -; d_gene: -; CDR3aa: CASSEALMNEKLFF; CDR3nt: TGTGCCAGCAGTGAAGCGCTTATGAATGAAAAACTGTTTTTT
v_gene: TRBV23-1; j_gene: TRBJ1-2; abundance: -; d_gene: -; CDR3aa: CAMTFPDRAYGYTF; CDR3nt: TGCGCCATGACCTTCCCGGACAGAGCCTATGGCTACACCTTC
v_gene: TRBV10-3; j_gene: TRBJ2-2; abundance: -; d_gene: -; CDR3aa: CAISESLRQTNTGELFF; CDR3nt: TGTGCCATCAGTGAGTCGCTTAGACAGACGAACACCGGGGAGCTGTTTTTT
v_gene: TRBV29-1; j_gene: TRBJ2-6; abundance: -; d_gene: -; CDR3aa: CSVRQDNSGANVLTF; CDR3nt: TGCAGCGTACGGCAGGATAACTCTGGGGCCAACGTCCTGACTTTC
v_gene: TRBV10-3; j_gene: TRBJ2-7; abundance: -; d_gene: TRBD2; CDR3aa: CAISPGLAAEQYF; CDR3nt: TGTGCCATCAGCCCGGGACTAGCGGCCGAGCAGTACTTC
v_gene: TRBV30; j_gene: TRBJ2-3; abundance: once; d_gene: TRBD1; CDR3aa: CAWRKQGVVIDTQYF; CDR3nt: TGTGCCTGGAGGAAACAGGGGGTAGTCATAGATACGCAGTATTTT
v_gene: TRBV6-1; j_gene: TRBJ2-5; abundance: -; d_gene: -; CDR3aa: CASNWDGKETQYF; CDR3nt: TGTGCCAGCAATTGGGACGGTAAAGAGACCCAGTACTTC
v_gene: TRBV30; j_gene: TRBJ1-1; abundance: -; d_gene: -; CDR3aa: CAWRLGYTEAFF; CDR3nt: TGTGCCTGGAGATTGGGGTACACTGAAGCTTTCTTT
v_gene: TRBV27; j_gene: TRBJ2-1; abundance: few; d_gene: -; CDR3aa: CASSLGAQRYNEQFF; CDR3nt: TGTGCCAGCAGTTTAGGTGCCCAGCGGTACAATGAGCAGTTCTTC
v_gene: TRBV30; j_gene: TRBJ1-3; abundance: -; d_gene: -; CDR3aa: CAWSVGQESSGNTIYF; CDR3nt: TGTGCCTGGAGTGTAGGCCAGGAATCCTCTGGAAACACCATATATTTT
v_gene: TRBV5-6; j_gene: TRBJ2-1; abundance: -; d_gene: TRBD2; CDR3aa: CASSWGTSGMINEQFF; CDR3nt: TGTGCCAGCAGCTGGGGGACTAGCGGGATGATCAATGAGCAGTTCTTC
v_gene: TRBV30; j_gene: TRBJ1-1; abundance: -; d_gene: TRBD1; CDR3aa: CAWRRDSHTEAFF; CDR3nt: TGTGCCTGGAGACGGGACAGCCACACTGAAGCTTTCTTT
v_gene: TRBV4-2; j_gene: TRBJ2-7; abundance: -; d_gene: TRBD2; CDR3aa: CASSQDLGEGWEQYF; CDR3nt: TGTGCCAGCAGCCAAGATCTGGGGGAGGGGTGGGAGCAGTACTTC
v_gene: TRBV5-6; j_gene: TRBJ1-1; abundance: once; d_gene: -; CDR3aa: CASSLLGFAASQNTEAFF; CDR3nt: TGTGCCAGCAGCTTGTTGGGGTTCGCCGCCAGCCAGAACACTGAAGCTTTCTTT
v_gene: TRBV6-1; j_gene: TRBJ2-3; abundance: once; d_gene: TRBD2; CDR3aa: CASSEGFIAGDTDTQYF; CDR3nt: TGTGCCAGCAGTGAAGGGTTTATAGCGGGGGACACAGATACGCAGTATTTT
v_gene: TRBV29-1; j_gene: TRBJ2-1; abundance: -; d_gene: TRBD1; CDR3aa: CSVNRGVGNEQFF; CDR3nt: TGCAGCGTGAACAGGGGCGTGGGAAATGAGCAGTTCTTC
v_gene: TRBV27; j_gene: TRBJ2-1; abundance: -; d_gene: TRBD2; CDR3aa: CASKEDGRATYNEQFF; CDR3nt: TGTGCCAGCAAGGAGGACGGGAGGGCCACCTACAATGAGCAGTTCTTC
v_gene: TRBV6-1; j_gene: TRBJ2-2; abundance: -; d_gene: -; CDR3aa: CASSVTPTGELFF; CDR3nt: TGTGCCAGCAGTGTGACCCCAACCGGGGAGCTGTTTTTT
v_gene: TRBV5-4; j_gene: TRBJ2-7; abundance: -; d_gene: -; CDR3aa: CASRQDQNQEEQYF; CDR3nt: TGTGCCAGCCGGCAGGACCAAAACCAAGAAGAGCAGTACTTC
v_gene: TRBV7-3; j_gene: TRBJ1-2; abundance: -; d_gene: TRBD1; CDR3aa: CASSFGTGSYTF; CDR3nt: TGTGCCAGCAGCTTCGGGACAGGGTCATACACCTTC
v_gene: TRBV5-6; j_gene: TRBJ2-7; abundance: -; d_gene: TRBD2; CDR3aa: CASSKGLAVYEQYF; CDR3nt: TGTGCCAGCAGCAAAGGACTAGCGGTGTACGAGCAGTACTTC
v_gene: TRBV10-2; j_gene: TRBJ2-7; abundance: -; d_gene: -; CDR3aa: CASRGLSSYEQYF; CDR3nt: TGCGCCAGCAGAGGTCTATCCTCCTACGAGCAGTACTTC
v_gene: TRBV2; j_gene: TRBJ2-7; abundance: -; d_gene: -; CDR3aa: CASSEVGYEQYF; CDR3nt: TGTGCCAGCAGTGAAGTCGGATACGAGCAGTACTTC
v_gene: TRBV2; j_gene: TRBJ2-5; abundance: few; d_gene: TRBD1; CDR3aa: CASRRTGGLGETQYF; CDR3nt: TGTGCCAGCAGACGGACAGGGGGCCTTGGGGAGACCCAGTACTTC
v_gene: TRBV18; j_gene: TRBJ1-5; abundance: -; d_gene: -; CDR3aa: CASSPSGGSNQPQHF; CDR3nt: TGTGCCAGCTCGCCCTCGGGGGGGAGCAATCAGCCCCAGCATTTT
v_gene: TRBV10-3; j_gene: TRBJ2-5; abundance: -; d_gene: -; CDR3aa: CAISVTGQWETQYF; CDR3nt: TGTGCCATCAGCGTAACAGGACAGTGGGAGACCCAGTACTTC
v_gene: TRBV18; j_gene: TRBJ2-3; abundance: -; d_gene: TRBD2; CDR3aa: CASSPGTSGKGTDTQYF; CDR3nt: TGTGCCAGCTCACCAGGGACTAGCGGGAAAGGCACAGATACGCAGTATTTT
v_gene: TRBV18; j_gene: TRBJ1-2; abundance: -; d_gene: TRBD1; CDR3aa: CASSPSGGDYGYTF; CDR3nt: TGTGCCAGCTCACCATCAGGGGGCGACTATGGCTACACCTTC
v_gene: TRBV19; j_gene: TRBJ2-3; abundance: -; d_gene: TRBD2; CDR3aa: CASSALAASTDTQYF; CDR3nt: TGTGCCAGTAGTGCCCTAGCGGCTAGCACAGATACGCAGTATTTT
v_gene: TRBV30; j_gene: TRBJ2-2; abundance: -; d_gene: -; CDR3aa: CAWSGGQNTGELFF; CDR3nt: TGTGCCTGGAGTGGCGGACAGAACACCGGGGAGCTGTTTTTT